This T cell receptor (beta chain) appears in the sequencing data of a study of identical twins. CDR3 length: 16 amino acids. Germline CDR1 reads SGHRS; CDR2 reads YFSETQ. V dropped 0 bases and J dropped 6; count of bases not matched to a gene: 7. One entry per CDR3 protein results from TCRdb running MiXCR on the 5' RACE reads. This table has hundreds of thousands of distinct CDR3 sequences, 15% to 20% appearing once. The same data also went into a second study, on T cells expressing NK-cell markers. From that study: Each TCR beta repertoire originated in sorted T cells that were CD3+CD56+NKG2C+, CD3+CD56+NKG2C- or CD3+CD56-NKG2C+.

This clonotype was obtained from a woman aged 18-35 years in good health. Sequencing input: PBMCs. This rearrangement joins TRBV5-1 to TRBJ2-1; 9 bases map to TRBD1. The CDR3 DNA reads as TGCGCCAGCAGCTTGGTTGGGACAGGGTGGAGCAATGAGCAGTTCTTC. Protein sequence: CASSLVGTGWSNEQFF. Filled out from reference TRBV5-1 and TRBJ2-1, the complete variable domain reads KAGVTQTPRYLIKTRGQQVTLSCSPISGHRSVSWYQQTPGQGLQFLFEYFSETQRNKGNFPGRFSGRQFSNSRSEMNVSTLELGDSALYLCASSLVGTGWSNEQFFGPGTRLTVL.